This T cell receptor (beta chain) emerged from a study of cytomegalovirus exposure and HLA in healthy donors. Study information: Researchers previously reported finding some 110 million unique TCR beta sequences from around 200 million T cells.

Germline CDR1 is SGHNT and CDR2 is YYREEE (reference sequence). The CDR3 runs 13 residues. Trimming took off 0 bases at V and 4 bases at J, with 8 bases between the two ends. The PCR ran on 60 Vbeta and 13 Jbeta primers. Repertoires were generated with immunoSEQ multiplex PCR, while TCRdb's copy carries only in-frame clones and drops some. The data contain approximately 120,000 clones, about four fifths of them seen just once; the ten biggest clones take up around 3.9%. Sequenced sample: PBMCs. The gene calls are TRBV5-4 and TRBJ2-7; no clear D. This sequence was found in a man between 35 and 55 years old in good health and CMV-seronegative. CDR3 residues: CASSLEQPYEQYF. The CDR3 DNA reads TGTGCCAGCAGCTTGGAACAGCCTTACGAGCAGTACTTC.